Shown below are 32 T cell receptor beta chains from a single sample sequenced in a study of cytomegalovirus exposure and HLA in healthy donors. TCRdb's copy holds only in-frame clones and misses some; the assay was immunoSEQ multiplex PCR. The sample has some 330,000 clones; 86% are singletons. Sequenced sample: PBMCs. Source of these receptors: a woman aged 18 to 35 in good health and CMV-seronegative.

Only one count was recorded for this clone. The CDR3 loop is CASRPGGGEQFF. The CDR3 DNA reads TGTGCCAGCAGGCCGGGGGGGGGTGAGCAGTTCTTC. The chain employs TRBV7-6 and TRBJ2-1; 8 bases agree with TRBD2. Losses at the gene ends were 6 bases for V and 9 bases for J; bases not matched to a gene: 4. The CDR3 has 12 residues. Germline V CDR1 and CDR2: SGHVS, FNYEAQ.

This chain connects TRBV30 to TRBJ2-5; possibly TRBD1 for D (5 bases). V was shortened by 0 bases and J by 5 bases, with 10 bases between the two germline ends. Germline CDR1 and CDR2: GTSNPN and SVGIG (reference sequence). There are 13 residues in the CDR3. CDR3 residues: CAWSVVGAETQYF. For the CDR3, the DNA is TGTGCCTGGAGTGTAGTAGGGGCGGAGACCCAGTACTTC.

The V gene is TRBV27, the J gene TRBJ1-5; no reliable D call. Germline V gives CDR1 MNHEY, CDR2 SMNVEV (reference sequence). The V end lost 5 bases, the J end lost 7 bases, and 12 bases lay between the germline ends. The CDR3 covers 13 residues. The CDR3 nucleotides read TGTGCCAGCAGTGCCGGAGTTGGGCAGCCCCAGCATTTT. This gives the protein CASSAGVGQPQHF.

V and J are TRBV6-1 and TRBJ2-7; 7 nucleotides match TRBD2. Germline lookup yields CDR1 MNHNS and CDR2 SASEGT. The ends lost 4 bases at V and 0 bases at J; junction bases unmatched: 9. This CDR3 comprises 16 residues. The CDR3 sequence: CASSGGLAGSSYEQYF. The CDR3 DNA is TGTGCCAGCAGTGGGGGGTTAGCGGGTTCCTCCTACGAGCAGTACTTC.

The chain has TRBV18 and TRBJ2-5; D is perhaps TRBD1 (6 bases). CDR3 size: 14 residues. V was clipped by 2 bases and J by 1 base, with 8 bases between them. Germline V lookup: CDR1 KGHSH, CDR2 LQKENI. CDR3 in amino acids: CASSPRQAQETQYF. The CDR3 nucleotides are TGTGCCAGCTCACCAAGACAGGCCCAAGAGACCCAGTACTTC. Supplemented by reference TRBV18 and TRBJ2-5, the full variable domain reads NAGVMQNPRHLVRRRGQEARLRCSPMKGHSHVYWYRQLPEEGLKFMVYLQKENIIDESGMPKERFSAEFPKEGPSILRIQQVVRGDSAAYFCASSPRQAQETQYFGPGTRLLVL.

This chain uses TRBV14 with TRBJ2-7, with D perhaps TRBD2 (6 bases). In germline, CDR1 is SGHDN, CDR2 FVKESK. The length of the CDR3 is 14 residues. V was cut by 0 bases and J by 7 bases, with 13 bases left in between. CDR3 DNA: TGTGCCAGCAGCCAAGAGGGGGGTTATGGGGAGCAGTACTTC. Protein product: CASSQEGGYGEQYF.

The chain has TRBV5-6 and TRBJ1-4, with D perhaps matching TRBD1 (6 bases). The CDR3 runs to 14 residues. V dropped 4 bases and J dropped 10 bases, with 17 bases sitting between them. CDR1 and CDR2 from the germline V gene are SGHDT and YYEEEE. Written as DNA, the CDR3 is TGTGCCAGCAGCACTGGAGGGGGGGCAGGAAAACTGTTTTTT. Protein product: CASSTGGGAGKLFF.

Comments on this clone: This sample includes further DNA sequences coding for the same CDR3. The rearrangement uses TRBV9 and TRBJ2-3; 13 nucleotides line up with TRBD2. The CDR3 spans 16 residues. V dropped 4 bases and J dropped 0; count of bases not matched to a gene: 2. Germline loops: CDR1 SGDLS, CDR2 YYNGEE. In DNA, the CDR3 is TGTGCCAGCAGCCCGGGACTAGCGGGAAGCACAGATACGCAGTATTTT. Translating it yields CASSPGLAGSTDTQYF.

The CDR3 DNA follows: TGTGCCAGCAGCCCTATGAAGAGCGGGAGCCTCGAGCAGTACTTC. Translation gives CASSPMKSGSLEQYF. The chain recombines TRBV9 with TRBJ2-7; TRBD2 matches 8 bases. J was trimmed by 6 bases and V by 4 bases; bases with no gene match: 12. The CDR3 sequence is 15 residues long. The germline V gene has CDR1 SGDLS and CDR2 YYNGEE.

V and J are TRBV6-1 and TRBJ2-7; 8 nucleotides match TRBD1. This CDR3 spans 14 amino acids. V was pared by 6 bases and J by 3 bases, with 7 bases of the junction left unmatched. The germline CDR1 and CDR2 sequences are MNHNS and SASEGT. CDR3 loop: CASRQGEVSYEQYF. CDR3 nucleotide sequence: TGTGCCAGCAGACAGGGGGAGGTAAGCTACGAGCAGTACTTC.

This chain links TRBV10-3 with TRBJ2-2; a possible D gene is TRBD2 (5 bases). Trimming left V 10 bases short and J 6 bases short, with 12 bases between. Germline V gives CDR1 ENHRY, CDR2 SYGVKD. The CDR3 contains 12 residues. The CDR3 sequence is CATLSSSGELFF. CDR3 in DNA: TGTGCCACCCTCTCTAGCTCCGGGGAGCTGTTTTTT.

The rearrangement uses TRBV9 and TRBJ1-1; D is unclear. The germline gives CDR1 SGDLS, CDR2 YYNGEE. V was cut by 1 base and J by 2 bases, with 12 bases left in between. The CDR3 consists of 15 residues. The CDR3 is CASSVTGGGNTEAFF. Here the CDR3 DNA reads TGTGCCAGCAGCGTAACGGGTGGAGGAAACACTGAAGCTTTCTTT.

The chain carries TRBV6-6 and TRBJ2-2; 12 nucleotides align to TRBD2. Looked up from germline, CDR1 is MNHNY and CDR2 is SVGAGI (reference sequence). J gave up 4 bases and V 8 bases, and 8 bases lay outside the gene matches. The CDR3 is made up of 16 amino acids. CDR3 region: CASGLAGGRGTGELFF. In DNA form, the CDR3 reads TGTGCCAGCGGGCTAGCGGGAGGGCGGGGCACCGGGGAGCTGTTTTTT.

The table lists this clone with a count of one. This rearrangement joins TRBV18 to TRBJ1-1, with 10 bases identical to TRBD1. Germline CDR1 is KGHSH and CDR2 is LQKENI. V gave up 4 bases and J gave up 4 bases; unmatched junction bases: 3. The CDR3 contains 14 residues. This CDR3 is CASSRDRGLTEAFF. In nucleotides, the CDR3 is TGTGCCAGCTCACGAGACAGGGGGCTCACTGAAGCTTTCTTT. Full variable domain (rest looked up from reference TRBV18 and TRBJ1-1): NAGVMQNPRHLVRRRGQEARLRCSPMKGHSHVYWYRQLPEEGLKFMVYLQKENIIDESGMPKERFSAEFPKEGPSILRIQQVVRGDSAAYFCASSRDRGLTEAFFGQGTRLTVV.

The V and J genes are TRBV2 and TRBJ1-5; no firm D call. The CDR3 sequence is 15 residues long. Trimming stripped 7 bases from V and 3 bases from J, with 16 bases between. Germline CDR1 reads SNHLY; CDR2 reads FYNNEI. DNA of the CDR3: TGTGCCAGCAACCAAGGTGGGCAGCTCAATCAGCCCCAGCATTTT. Protein product: CASNQGGQLNQPQHF.

The genes are TRBV5-5 and TRBJ2-7, with D possibly matching TRBD1 (5 bases). The CDR3 is made up of 13 amino acids. V was clipped by 0 bases and J by 5 bases, with 9 bases between them. In germline, CDR1 is SGHKS, CDR2 YYEKEE (reference sequence). CDR3 sequence reads: CASSLARVHEQYF. The DNA for the CDR3 is TGTGCCAGCAGCTTGGCCAGGGTGCACGAGCAGTACTTC.

The rearrangement joins TRBV28 to TRBJ1-2; a possible D gene is TRBD1 (6 bases). The V end was cut by 2 bases, the J end by 8 bases, with 9 bases between. Germline V CDR1 and CDR2: MDHEN, SYDVKM. The CDR3 has 12 amino acids. The CDR3 spells CASSLGGGGYTF. Written as DNA, the CDR3 is TGTGCCAGCAGTTTAGGGGGCGGAGGCTACACCTTC.

The chain is built from TRBV6-5 and TRBJ2-7; the match to TRBD2 covers 8 bases. V trimming: 4 bases; J trimming: 2 bases; junction bases outside the gene matches: 7. This CDR3 contains 15 residues. Germline CDR1 and CDR2: MNHEY and SVGAGI. The CDR3 region is CASSSPGRGTYEQYF. CDR3 nucleotide sequence: TGTGCCAGCAGTTCCCCCGGGAGGGGTACCTACGAGCAGTACTTC.

The rearrangement links TRBV9 to TRBJ1-2, with D tentatively TRBD1 (5 bases). Trimming stripped 0 bases from V and 4 bases from J, with 13 bases between. The CDR3 is made up of 15 amino acids. Germline V gene lookup returns CDR1 SGDLS and CDR2 YYNGEE. As DNA, the CDR3 is TGTGCCAGCAGCGTAGATGCGGGGGTCCTCTATGGCTACACCTTC. It encodes CASSVDAGVLYGYTF.

The V call is TRBV7-3, the J call TRBJ2-7; 9 bases are shared with TRBD2. The germline gives CDR1 SGHTA, CDR2 FQGTGA. V lost 3 bases to trimming and J lost 3 bases; unmatched junction nucleotides: 6. The CDR3 is 15 amino acids. This chain's CDR3 is CASSLASGEFYEQYF. CDR3 DNA sequence: TGTGCCAGCAGCTTGGCTAGCGGGGAGTTCTACGAGCAGTACTTC.

The rearrangement uses TRBV27 and TRBJ2-2, with 7 bases fitting TRBD2. From germline, CDR1 is MNHEY and CDR2 SMNVEV (reference sequence). The CDR3 runs to 14 residues. J was trimmed by 4 bases and V by 6 bases; bases with no gene match: 5. As DNA, the CDR3 is TGTGCCAGCAGGGCGGGAGCGATCACCGGGGAGCTGTTTTTT. It codes for CASRAGAITGELFF.

The chain is built from TRBV28 and TRBJ2-3; 11 nucleotides align to TRBD2. The CDR3 extends over 16 amino acids. Germline CDR1 is MDHEN and CDR2 is SYDVKM. V lost 6 bases and J lost 2; bases outside the gene matches: 7. CDR3 sequence (DNA): TGTGCCAGCAGCCCCAGACTAGCGGGGCCCACAGATACGCAGTATTTT. It encodes CASSPRLAGPTDTQYF.

The chain is built from TRBV27 and TRBJ2-7; D perhaps matches TRBD1 (6 bases). V shed 4 bases and J shed 4 bases, with 11 bases lying between them. The germline V gene has CDR1 MNHEY and CDR2 SMNVEV (reference sequence). The CDR3 extends over 13 amino acids. CDR3 protein: CASSSGQYYEQYF. The CDR3 nucleotides read TGTGCCAGCAGTTCCGGACAGTATTACGAGCAGTACTTC.

This chain joins TRBV4-3 and TRBJ1-2; TRBD1 matches 7 bases. The germline V gene has CDR1 LGHNA and CDR2 YSLEER. V shed 3 bases, J shed 0 bases, and the junction held 13 bases outside the gene matches. There are 18 residues in the CDR3. In DNA, the CDR3 is TGCGCCAGCAGCCAGGCCCCGGCAGGGGGTTTATCTAACTATGGCTACACCTTC. Protein product: CASSQAPAGGLSNYGYTF.

This clone was detected only once. The chain recombines TRBV29-1 with TRBJ2-7, with D possibly being TRBD2 (6 bases). This CDR3 is built from 13 residues. Trimming pared 3 bases from V and 2 bases from J, leaving 11 bases between. The germline CDR1 and CDR2 sequences are SQVTM and ANQGSEA. CDR3 amino acids: CSVDSGDTYEQYF. CDR3 in DNA: TGCAGCGTTGATAGCGGTGACACCTACGAGCAGTACTTC.

The chain combines TRBV25-1 with TRBJ2-7, with D possibly TRBD1 on 6 matching bases. V was shortened by 1 base and J by 0 bases, with 10 bases between the two germline ends. CDR1 MGHDK and CDR2 SYGVNS come from the germline V gene. This CDR3 contains 15 residues. DNA for the CDR3: TGTGCCAGCAGTGAATTGCAGGGGATCTCCTACGAGCAGTACTTC. Its translation: CASSELQGISYEQYF.

The chain joins TRBV5-1 to TRBJ2-5; 8 nucleotides align to TRBD1. The CDR3 consists of 14 residues. Germline loops: CDR1 SGHRS, CDR2 YFSETQ. Unmatched junction bases numbered 6, after V lost 4 bases and J lost 4 bases. The CDR3 protein is CASSSQGARETQYF. For the CDR3, the DNA is TGCGCCAGCAGCAGCCAGGGGGCACGAGAGACCCAGTACTTC. Full variable domain (rest looked up from reference TRBV5-1 and TRBJ2-5): KAGVTQTPRYLIKTRGQQVTLSCSPISGHRSVSWYQQTPGQGLQFLFEYFSETQRNKGNFPGRFSGRQFSNSRSEMNVSTLELGDSALYLCASSSQGARETQYFGPGTRLLVL.

This clone was observed a single time. CDR3 residues: CASSEAGTGELFF. The CDR3 DNA reads TGTGCCAGCAGCGAGGCAGGGACCGGGGAGCTGTTTTTT. The V gene is TRBV11-2, the J gene TRBJ2-2; D is perhaps TRBD1 (5 bases). V lost 5 bases to trimming and J lost 5 bases, with 9 bases between them. CDR3 length: 13 amino acids. Germline CDR1 and CDR2: SGHAT and FQNNGV.

The chain uses TRBV5-1 and TRBJ1-4; 9 nucleotides align to TRBD1. V shed 0 bases, J shed 4 bases, and the junction held 4 bases outside the gene matches. This CDR3 comprises 16 residues. Germline CDR1 and CDR2: SGHRS and YFSETQ. CDR3: CASSLDRTGDNEKLFF. The DNA of the CDR3 is TGCGCCAGCAGCTTGGACCGGACAGGGGATAATGAAAAACTGTTTTTT.

The rearrangement links TRBV27 to TRBJ2-1, with a tentative D call TRBD1 (5 bases). Trimming removed 2 bases from V and 4 bases from J, with 12 bases in between. CDR1 and CDR2 from the germline V gene are MNHEY and SMNVEV (reference sequence). The CDR3 totals 15 residues. CDR3: CASSLTAGSYNEQFF. CDR3 nucleotides: TGTGCCAGCAGTTTAACGGCAGGGTCTTACAATGAGCAGTTCTTC.

The rearrangement uses TRBV19 and TRBJ1-5; D might be TRBD1 (6 bases). Per the germline V gene, CDR1 is LNHDA and CDR2 is SQIVND (reference sequence). This CDR3 spans 15 amino acids. Trimming cost V 8 bases and J 6 bases, with 20 bases left between them. Here the CDR3 DNA reads TGTGCCAGTCCCCCCTCCTCAGGGGCGGTTCAGCCCCAGCATTTT. Translating gives CASPPSSGAVQPQHF.

This chain links TRBV19 with TRBJ1-2; 7 bases align to TRBD1. Germline V gene sequence: CDR1 LNHDA, CDR2 SQIVND (reference sequence). The CDR3 consists of 16 residues. V was pared by 5 bases and J by 4 bases, with 13 bases of the junction left unmatched. The CDR3 loop reads CASSVTGTAVGYGYTF. The CDR3, as DNA: TGTGCCAGTAGTGTAACCGGGACAGCTGTTGGCTATGGCTACACCTTC.